This T cell receptor beta chain is from a study of blood T cell repertoires in COVID-19. Study-wide context: Researchers got acute and convalescent COVID-19 samples from the United States, Italy and Spain.

Germline CDR1 SGDLS, CDR2 YYNGEE. With 0 bases clipped from V and 5 bases from J, the junction kept 15 bases outside the gene matches. The CDR3 has 18 residues. The method was immunoSEQ multiplex PCR; TCRdb's version includes in-frame clones alone and lacks a portion of them. The table has around 70,000 clones, roughly 84% seen once. The sequence derives from a woman older than 75 with active or convalescent COVID-19. The chain couples TRBV9 to TRBJ2-7, with 9 nucleotides matching TRBD2. The material sequenced was peripheral blood. CDR3 in DNA: TGTGCCAGCAGCGTAGTGGACTTGCGAATAGCGGGGGATAACGAGCAGTACTTC. Translation gives CASSVVDLRIAGDNEQYF.